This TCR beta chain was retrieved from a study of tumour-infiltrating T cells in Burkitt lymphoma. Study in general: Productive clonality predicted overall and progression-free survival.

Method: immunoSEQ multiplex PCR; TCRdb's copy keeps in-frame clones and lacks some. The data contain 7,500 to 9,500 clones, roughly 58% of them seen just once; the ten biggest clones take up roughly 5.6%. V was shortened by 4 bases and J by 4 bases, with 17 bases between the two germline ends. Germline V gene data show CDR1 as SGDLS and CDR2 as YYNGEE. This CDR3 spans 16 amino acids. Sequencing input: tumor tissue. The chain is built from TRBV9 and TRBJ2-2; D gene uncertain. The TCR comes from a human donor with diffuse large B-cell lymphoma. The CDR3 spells CASSPPGGEGTGELFF. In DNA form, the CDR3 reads TGTGCCAGCAGCCCTCCCGGCGGAGAAGGCACCGGGGAGCTGTTTTTT. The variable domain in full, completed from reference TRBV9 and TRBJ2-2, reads DSGVTQTPKHLITATGQRVTLRCSPRSGDLSVYWYQQSLDQGLQFLIQYYNGEERAKGNILERFSAQQFPDLHSELNLSSLELGDSALYFCASSPPGGEGTGELFFGEGSRLTVL.